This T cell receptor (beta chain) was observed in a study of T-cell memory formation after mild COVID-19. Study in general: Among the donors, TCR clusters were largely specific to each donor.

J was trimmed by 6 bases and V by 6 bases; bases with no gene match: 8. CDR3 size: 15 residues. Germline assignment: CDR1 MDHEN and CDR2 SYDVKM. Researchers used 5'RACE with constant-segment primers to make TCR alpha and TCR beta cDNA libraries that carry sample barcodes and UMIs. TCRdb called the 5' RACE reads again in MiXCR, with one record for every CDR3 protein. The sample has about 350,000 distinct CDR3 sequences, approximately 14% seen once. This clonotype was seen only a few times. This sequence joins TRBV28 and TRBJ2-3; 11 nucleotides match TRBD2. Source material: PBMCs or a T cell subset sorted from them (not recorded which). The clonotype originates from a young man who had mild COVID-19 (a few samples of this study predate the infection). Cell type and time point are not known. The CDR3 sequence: CASSVAGGLVDTQYF. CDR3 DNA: TGTGCCAGCAGCGTAGCGGGGGGGTTGGTGGATACGCAGTATTTT. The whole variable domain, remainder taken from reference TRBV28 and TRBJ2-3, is DVKVTQSSRYLVKRTGEKVFLECVQDMDHENMFWYRQDPGLGLRLIYFSYDVKMKEKGDIPEGYSVSREKKERFSLILESASTNQTSMYLCASSVAGGLVDTQYFGPGTRLTVL.